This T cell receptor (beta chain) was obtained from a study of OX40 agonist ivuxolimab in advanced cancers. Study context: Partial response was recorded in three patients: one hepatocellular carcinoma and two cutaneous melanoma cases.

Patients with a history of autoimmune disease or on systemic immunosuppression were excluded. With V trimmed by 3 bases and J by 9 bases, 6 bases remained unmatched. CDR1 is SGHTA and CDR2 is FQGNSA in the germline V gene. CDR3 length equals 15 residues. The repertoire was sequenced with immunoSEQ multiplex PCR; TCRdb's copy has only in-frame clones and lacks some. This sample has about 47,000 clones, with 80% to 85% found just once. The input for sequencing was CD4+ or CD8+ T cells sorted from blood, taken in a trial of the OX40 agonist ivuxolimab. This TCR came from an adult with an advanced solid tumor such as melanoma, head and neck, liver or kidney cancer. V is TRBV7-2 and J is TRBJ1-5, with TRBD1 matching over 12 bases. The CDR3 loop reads CASSFGTGGLGPQHF. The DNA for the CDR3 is TGTGCCAGCAGCTTTGGGACAGGGGGCCTGGGGCCCCAGCATTTT. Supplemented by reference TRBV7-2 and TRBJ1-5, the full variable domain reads GAGVSQSPSNKVTEKGKDVELRCDPISGHTALYWYRQSLGQGLEFLIYFQGNSAPDKSGLPSDRFSAERTGGSVSTLTIQRTQQEDSAVYLCASSFGTGGLGPQHFGDGTRLSIL.